This T cell receptor (beta chain) was obtained from a study of control samples from healthy donors and cancer patients. Profiling relied on immunoSEQ multiplex PCR, and the TCRdb table lists in-frame clones only, not all of them. The table records roughly 150,000 clones, 93% of them present only once. Germline-derived CDR1 and CDR2 are MDHEN and SYDVKM. With 6 bases clipped from V and 6 bases from J, the junction kept 4 bases outside the gene matches. The CDR3 runs to 14 residues. The chain couples TRBV28 to TRBJ2-1; TRBD2 aligns across 11 bases. The TCR originated in a man in his forties or fifties in good health. Sequenced: blood. CDR3 protein: CASSKLAGANEQFF. The CDR3 DNA sequence: TGTGCCAGCAGCAAACTAGCGGGGGCCAATGAGCAGTTCTTC.